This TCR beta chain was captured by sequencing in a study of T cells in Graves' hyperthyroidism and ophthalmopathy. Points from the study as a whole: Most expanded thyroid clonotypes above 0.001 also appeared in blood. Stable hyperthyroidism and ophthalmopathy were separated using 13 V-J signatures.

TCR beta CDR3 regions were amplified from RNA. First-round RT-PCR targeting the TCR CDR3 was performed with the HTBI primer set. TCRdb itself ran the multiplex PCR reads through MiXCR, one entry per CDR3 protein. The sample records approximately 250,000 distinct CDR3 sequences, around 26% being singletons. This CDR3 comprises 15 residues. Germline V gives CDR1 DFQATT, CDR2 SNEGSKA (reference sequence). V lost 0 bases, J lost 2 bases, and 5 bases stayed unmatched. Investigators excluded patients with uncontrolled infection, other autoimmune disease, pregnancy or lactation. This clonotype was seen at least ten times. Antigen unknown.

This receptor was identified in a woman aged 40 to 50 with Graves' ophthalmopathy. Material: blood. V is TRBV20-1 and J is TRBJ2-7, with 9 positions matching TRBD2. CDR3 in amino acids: CSARDPLAGTYEQYF. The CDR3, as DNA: TGCAGTGCTAGAGATCCCCTAGCGGGAACCTACGAGCAGTACTTC.